The 22 T cell receptor beta chains reported below all come from one sample, sequenced in a study of blood T cell repertoires in COVID-19. The method was immunoSEQ multiplex PCR; TCRdb's version includes in-frame clones alone and lacks a portion of them. Of about 280,000 clones listed, around 87% are singletons. The specimen sequenced was peripheral blood. The origin of the receptors is a woman in her 30s who had recovered from COVID-19.

This chain connects TRBV11-2 to TRBJ1-4, with D possibly being TRBD1 (6 bases). CDR3 length: 14 residues. Germline values: CDR1 SGHAT, CDR2 FQNNGV. V dropped 5 bases and J dropped 2 bases, with 9 bases sitting between them. The CDR3 sequence is CASSQGFTNEKLFF. The CDR3 coding sequence is TGTGCCAGCAGCCAGGGGTTCACTAATGAAAAACTGTTTTTT. Based on the CDR3 plus reference TRBV11-2 and TRBJ1-4, the full variable domain is EAGVAQSPRYKIIEKRQSVAFWCNPISGHATLYWYQQILGQGPKLLIQFQNNGVVDDSQLPKDRFSAERLKGVDSTLKIQPAKLEDSAVYLCASSQGFTNEKLFFGSGTQLSVL.

Note on this clone: A junction boundary mismatches the germline segment, possibly from a read error. V and J are TRBV28 and TRBJ2-5, with D perhaps TRBD2 (7 bases). The CDR3 covers 18 residues. Per germline, CDR1 MDHEN and CDR2 SYDVKM. CDR3 sequence reads: CASSLFGGDTRGRETQYF. Written as DNA, the CDR3 is TGTGCCAGCAGCTTATTTGGGGGGGACACTCGCGGAAGAGAGACCCAGTACTTC.

This chain links TRBV2 with TRBJ2-1; 7 positions match TRBD2. CDR1 is SNHLY and CDR2 is FYNNEI in the germline V gene. The CDR3 extends over 16 amino acids. V was clipped by 9 bases and J by 0 bases; unmatched bases: 11. CDR3 sequence reads: CARQSGNVSSYNEQFF. The CDR3 nucleotides read TGTGCCAGACAAAGCGGGAACGTAAGCTCCTACAATGAGCAGTTCTTC. The full variable domain, in which reference TRBV2 and TRBJ2-1 provide the parts outside the CDR3, is EPEVTQTPSHQVTQMGQEVILRCVPISNHLYFYWYRQILGQKVEFLVSFYNNEISEKSEIFDDQFSVERPDGSNFTLKIRSTKLEDSAMYFCARQSGNVSSYNEQFFGPGTRLTVL.

The CDR3 DNA sequence: TGTGCCAGCAGCCCCACTTCGGACAGTCTCTATGGCTACACCTTC. Its translation is CASSPTSDSLYGYTF. The chain joins TRBV14 to TRBJ1-2, with a weak D call TRBD1 (6 bases). From germline, CDR1 is SGHDN and CDR2 FVKESK. Trimming removed 4 bases at V and 4 bases at J, with 16 bases between. The CDR3 has 15 residues.

The gene calls are TRBV9 and TRBJ2-7; 7 bases map to TRBD2. Germline loops: CDR1 SGDLS, CDR2 YYNGEE. The junction had 13 bases not matched to a gene; V was cut back by 3 bases and J by 7 bases. The CDR3 has 15 residues. The CDR3 protein is CASSAQRDPWGEQYF. In nucleotides, the CDR3 is TGTGCCAGCAGCGCGCAGCGGGACCCCTGGGGGGAGCAGTACTTC.

The V call is TRBV19, the J call TRBJ2-3, with 7 nucleotides matching TRBD2. Germline V lookup: CDR1 LNHDA, CDR2 SQIVND (reference sequence). CDR3 size: 14 residues. Germline trimming cut 3 bases from V and 4 bases from J; bases unmatched to any gene: 4. The CDR3 here is CASSMRETPDTQYF. The CDR3 DNA follows: TGTGCCAGTAGTATGCGGGAGACGCCAGATACGCAGTATTTT.

The chain carries TRBV5-1 and TRBJ2-3; TRBD2 matches 8 bases. This CDR3 contains 16 residues. Germline V gene lookup returns CDR1 SGHRS and CDR2 YFSETQ. The junction had 7 bases not matched to a gene; V was cut back by 0 bases and J by 4 bases. CDR3 residues: CASSLGYSGGADTQYF. The CDR3, as DNA: TGCGCCAGCAGCTTGGGGTACAGCGGGGGAGCAGATACGCAGTATTTT.

This chain links TRBV28 with TRBJ2-5, with a tentative D call TRBD1 (5 bases). Trimming pared 6 bases from V and 0 bases from J, leaving 14 bases between. The CDR3 runs 15 residues. Germline CDR1 is MDHEN and CDR2 is SYDVKM. The CDR3 DNA reads TGTGCCAGCAGCATTAGTTCAGGGTACCAAGAGACCCAGTACTTC. It yields the protein CASSISSGYQETQYF.

This clone was detected only a few times. This chain joins TRBV18 and TRBJ1-1; weak D call: TRBD1 (5 bases). Germline V gene lookup returns CDR1 KGHSH and CDR2 LQKENI. Trimming cost V 6 bases and J 2 bases, with 13 bases left between them. CDR3 size: 14 residues. The chain's CDR3 is CASSATAYNTEAFF. For the CDR3, the DNA is TGTGCCAGCTCTGCGACAGCCTATAACACTGAAGCTTTCTTT.

The chain joins TRBV5-1 to TRBJ1-1; possibly TRBD1 for D (5 bases). This CDR3 comprises 18 residues. The germline V gene has CDR1 SGHRS and CDR2 YFSETQ. The V end lost 0 bases, the J end lost 6 bases, and 24 bases lay between the germline ends. The CDR3 is CASSLESSRVISSPEAFF. The CDR3 DNA reads TGCGCCAGCAGCTTGGAATCGTCCAGGGTTATTAGTAGCCCTGAAGCTTTCTTT.

The rearrangement links TRBV6-1 to TRBJ1-1, with D unclear. The CDR3 totals 13 residues. Trimming removed 3 bases at V and 0 bases at J, with 5 bases between. Germline assignment: CDR1 MNHNS and CDR2 SASEGT. This CDR3 is CASSERMNTEAFF. DNA for the CDR3: TGTGCCAGCAGTGAGCGCATGAACACTGAAGCTTTCTTT.

V is TRBV10-3 and J is TRBJ1-1, with D possibly TRBD1 on 6 matching bases. The V end was cut by 6 bases, the J end by 5 bases, with 13 bases between. This CDR3 region has 13 residues. CDR1 ENHRY and CDR2 SYGVKD come from the germline V gene. CDR3 protein: CAIRARGATEAFF. The CDR3 bases are TGTGCCATCAGAGCCCGGGGGGCGACTGAAGCTTTCTTT.

J is TRBJ2-3 and V is TRBV5-6, with TRBD2 matching 7 bases. The germline gives CDR1 SGHDT, CDR2 YYEEEE. The CDR3 loop spans 16 amino acids. V lost 4 bases, J lost 4 bases, and 12 bases stayed unmatched. For the CDR3, the DNA is TGTGCCAGCAGCCCCAATAGCGGAGGGAGGGCAGATACGCAGTATTTT. Its protein product is CASSPNSGGRADTQYF.

The V gene is TRBV15, the J gene TRBJ2-3, with D possibly TRBD2 on 5 matching bases. Germline V gives CDR1 LNHNV, CDR2 YYDKDF (reference sequence). The germline V and J ends were trimmed by 5 bases and 2 bases, with 14 bases remaining between them. The length of the CDR3 is 15 residues. The DNA of the CDR3 is TGTGCCACCAGCGAGATCGGAGGTTACACAGATACGCAGTATTTT. This sequence encodes CATSEIGGYTDTQYF.

This chain links TRBV11-2 with TRBJ1-1; D is unresolved. Trimming took 4 bases from V and 6 from J, leaving 12 bases between them. Germline CDR1 reads SGHAT; CDR2 reads FQNNGV. CDR3 length equals 13 residues. As DNA, the CDR3 is TGTGCCAGCAGCTCACTGCGATTCGCTGAAGCTTTCTTT. This encodes CASSSLRFAEAFF.

The V and J genes are TRBV28 and TRBJ2-7; possibly TRBD2 for D (6 bases). CDR3 length equals 13 residues. The V gene's germline CDR1 is MDHEN and CDR2 SYDVKM. Trimming removed 11 bases from V and 8 bases from J, with 22 bases in between. The CDR3 protein is CAGGTAREGQQYF. The CDR3 DNA reads as TGTGCCGGGGGGACCGCGAGGGAAGGACAGCAGTACTTC.

The chain recombines TRBV2 with TRBJ1-2; D not resolved. CDR3 length equals 12 residues. Germline V lookup: CDR1 SNHLY, CDR2 FYNNEI. Trimming cost V 7 bases and J 7 bases, with 13 bases left between them. CDR3 amino acids: CASTLTRFGYTF. The CDR3 DNA follows: TGTGCCAGCACCTTAACACGCTTTGGCTACACCTTC. The full variable domain, in which reference TRBV2 and TRBJ1-2 provide the parts outside the CDR3, is EPEVTQTPSHQVTQMGQEVILRCVPISNHLYFYWYRQILGQKVEFLVSFYNNEISEKSEIFDDQFSVERPDGSNFTLKIRSTKLEDSAMYFCASTLTRFGYTFGSGTRLTVV.

The chain joins TRBV9 to TRBJ1-6; 7 nucleotides line up with TRBD1. Trimming at V came to 4 bases and at J to 7 bases, leaving 5 bases not matched to a gene. The CDR3 spans 14 residues. Germline V gene data show CDR1 as SGDLS and CDR2 as YYNGEE. Here the CDR3 DNA reads TGTGCCAGCAGCACCGGGACAGTAAATTCACCCCTCCACTTT. The encoded protein is CASSTGTVNSPLHF.

The chain links TRBV27 to TRBJ2-7, with unresolved D. The CDR3 extends over 14 amino acids. V lost 6 bases and J 2 bases, leaving 14 bases between the germline ends. CDR1 and CDR2 (germline): MNHEY, SMNVEV (reference sequence). CDR3 in amino acids: CASSPNELTYEQYF. In nucleotides, the CDR3 is TGTGCCAGCAGCCCGAATGAGCTCACCTACGAGCAGTACTTC.

The V and J genes are TRBV12-3 or TRBV12-4 and TRBJ1-1; D gene uncertain. The CDR3 runs to 13 residues. Deletions cut 8 bases from V and 4 bases from J, with 14 bases between. The CDR3 spells CASFLGAGTEAFF. CDR3 nucleotide sequence: TGTGCCAGCTTTTTGGGCGCGGGCACTGAAGCTTTCTTT.

There are a few counts of this clone. The chain has TRBV5-1 and TRBJ2-7; possible D gene TRBD1, 5 bases. This CDR3 has 14 amino acids. CDR1 SGHRS and CDR2 YFSETQ come from the germline V gene. Trimming left V 3 bases short and J 0 bases short, with 10 bases between. The CDR3 DNA is TGCGCCAGCAGCTACGACAGCTTCTCCTACGAGCAGTACTTC. Amino acid sequence: CASSYDSFSYEQYF.

This clone was picked up a small number of times. The genes are TRBV18 and TRBJ2-7; a weak D match, TRBD1 (6 bases). Germline CDR1 is KGHSH and CDR2 is LQKENI. CDR3 size: 15 residues. Trimming removed 6 bases from V and 3 bases from J, with 18 bases in between. CDR3 sequence (DNA): TGTGCCAGCTCCCTAACGCCCGAGGGGGACTACGAGCAGTACTTC. Protein: CASSLTPEGDYEQYF. Drawing the rest from reference TRBV18 and TRBJ2-7, the complete variable domain is NAGVMQNPRHLVRRRGQEARLRCSPMKGHSHVYWYRQLPEEGLKFMVYLQKENIIDESGMPKERFSAEFPKEGPSILRIQQVVRGDSAAYFCASSLTPEGDYEQYFGPGTRLTVT.